This is a list of T cell receptor beta chains from one sample in a study of blood T cells in healthy people across ages. TCRdb fed the 5' RACE reads into MiXCR, producing one record per CDR3 protein. The sample yields about 1,600,000 distinct CDR3 sequences, roughly 40% seen once. Sequencing used blood. The origin of the receptors is a woman aged 18-29 years in good health. CDR3s include the opening cysteine and the closing phenylalanine or tryptophan. The order of the fields is V gene, D gene, clone size, J gene, CDR3 protein, CDR3 DNA. A D gene is named only where the DNA matches it firmly. The size entry is marked missing in some rows and otherwise reads once, few, many or a size class.

TRBV7-3	.	.	TRBJ1-1	CASSVDMGAEAFF	TGTGCCAGCAGCGTGGACATGGGTGCTGAAGCTTTCTTT
TRBV20-1	TRBD2	.	TRBJ2-7	CSARTSGHYEQYF	TGCAGTGCTCGGACTAGCGGACACTACGAGCAGTACTTC
TRBV6-2/TRBV6-3	.	.	TRBJ1-1	CASSSLIMDTEAFF	TGTGCCAGCAGTTCCCTTATTATGGACACTGAAGCTTTCTTT
TRBV20-1	TRBD2	few	TRBJ2-1	CSAKREVYDEQFF	TGCAGTGCCAAGCGGGAGGTATACGATGAGCAGTTCTTC
TRBV7-2	.	many	TRBJ2-5	CASTPLAEETQYF	TGTGCCAGCACCCCACTAGCAGAAGAGACCCAGTACTTC
TRBV21-1	.	.	TRBJ2-3	CASSKGIRVRTQYF	TGTGCCAGCAGCAAGGGAATACGGGTCCGTACGCAGTATTTT
TRBV7-9	.	.	TRBJ1-6	CASSLFESPLHF	TGTGCCAGCAGCTTATTTGAGTCACCCCTCCACTTT
TRBV7-2	TRBD1	few	TRBJ1-1	CASSAGQGLNTEAFF	TGTGCCAGCAGCGCAGGACAGGGTTTGAACACTGAAGCTTTCTTT
TRBV12-3/TRBV12-4	TRBD1	.	TRBJ2-6	CASSQGAMAGANVLTF	TGTGCCAGCAGCCAGGGGGCGATGGCAGGGGCCAACGTCCTGACTTTC
TRBV4-1	.	few	TRBJ2-7	CASSQAGSQYEQYF	TGCGCCAGCAGCCAAGCCGGGAGTCAGTACGAGCAGTACTTC
TRBV9	.	few	TRBJ2-5	CASSVGLEPKTQYF	TGTGCCAGCAGCGTAGGACTGGAGCCAAAGACCCAGTACTTC
TRBV28	.	.	TRBJ2-7	CAITPPGQNSYEQYF	TGTGCCATCACGCCGCCGGGACAAAACTCCTACGAGCAGTACTTC
TRBV6-5	TRBD1	few	TRBJ2-7	CASRAGGEYEQYF	TGTGCCAGTAGAGCAGGGGGTGAATACGAGCAGTACTTC
TRBV6-1	.	few	TRBJ2-7	CASSEQSKGYEQYF	TGTGCCAGCAGTGAGCAGTCCAAGGGGTACGAGCAGTACTTC
TRBV5-1	TRBD1	.	TRBJ1-2	CASGPFSGTGLNYGYTF	TGCGCCAGCGGACCCTTTTCGGGGACAGGGCTTAACTATGGCTACACCTTC
TRBV29-1	TRBD2	few	TRBJ2-7	CSVGGRLADPYEQYF	TGCAGCGTTGGGGGCCGACTAGCGGACCCCTACGAGCAGTACTTC
TRBV2	.	.	TRBJ1-5	CASRDDSQPQHF	TGTGCCAGCAGGGACGACAGTCAGCCCCAGCATTTT
TRBV7-9	TRBD1	.	TRBJ2-1	CASSIETVRDRGRNEQFF	TGTGCCAGCAGCATCGAGACCGTACGGGACAGGGGTAGAAATGAGCAGTTCTTC
TRBV5-1	.	few	TRBJ1-2	CASSLEEAGYTF	TGCGCCAGCAGCTTGGAAGAGGCCGGCTACACCTTC
TRBV13	.	.	TRBJ2-1	CASSSRRGPQDNEQFF	TGTGCCAGCAGCTCTCGGCGGGGGCCGCAAGACAATGAGCAGTTCTTC
TRBV20-1	.	few	TRBJ2-7	CSVPIGDEQYF	TGCAGTGTCCCCATAGGGGACGAGCAGTACTTC
TRBV6-5	.	once	TRBJ2-2	CASLSAGELFF	TGTGCCAGCCTCAGCGCCGGGGAGCTGTTTTTT
TRBV15	.	few	TRBJ2-1	CAHSQSSYNEQFF	TGTGCCCATAGCCAGAGCTCCTACAATGAGCAGTTCTTC
TRBV6-5	.	.	TRBJ2-7	CASSYGTAFAEQYF	TGTGCCAGCAGTTATGGAACAGCTTTCGCCGAGCAGTACTTC
TRBV24-1	.	few	TRBJ2-3	CATSDGIGDTQYF	TGTGCCACCAGTGATGGCATCGGCGATACGCAGTATTTT
TRBV10-3	TRBD2	many	TRBJ2-7	CAIRPGTTSFEQYF	TGTGCCATCAGACCTGGGACTACCTCTTTCGAGCAGTACTTC
TRBV12-3/TRBV12-4	TRBD1	many	TRBJ1-2	CASSWDSNYGYTF	TGTGCCAGCAGTTGGGACAGTAACTATGGCTACACCTTC
TRBV7-8	.	few	TRBJ1-2	CASSHPGGVGIDYGYTF	TGTGCCAGCAGCCACCCCGGCGGGGTCGGAATCGACTATGGCTACACCTTC
TRBV28	.	.	TRBJ1-1	CASSTLTEDTEAFF	TGTGCCAGCAGCACGTTAACGGAGGACACTGAAGCTTTCTTT
TRBV28	TRBD2	few	TRBJ2-3	CASSTSSGITDTQYF	TGTGCCAGCAGTACTTCTAGCGGGATCACAGATACGCAGTATTTT
TRBV4-1	.	.	TRBJ1-2	CASSQDRSWGYTF	TGCGCCAGCAGCCAAGATAGGTCATGGGGCTACACCTTC
TRBV11-1	.	.	TRBJ2-7	CASSPIGTPTYEQYF	TGTGCCAGCAGCCCAATCGGGACACCTACCTACGAGCAGTACTTC
TRBV3-1	.	.	TRBJ2-5	CASSQADRLQETQYF	TGTGCCAGCAGCCAAGCAGACAGGCTTCAAGAGACCCAGTACTTC
TRBV10-3	TRBD2	.	TRBJ2-7	CAINNQASGRAGSYEQYF	TGTGCCATCAATAATCAGGCTAGCGGGAGGGCCGGATCCTACGAGCAGTACTTC
TRBV20-1	.	.	TRBJ1-2	CKLDTGRDYGYTF	TGCAAACTTGATACCGGGAGGGACTATGGCTACACCTTC
TRBV10-3	TRBD2	few	TRBJ2-3	CAIGAGGPVLTDTQYF	TGTGCCATCGGGGCGGGGGGCCCAGTGCTGACAGATACGCAGTATTTT
TRBV7-2	.	.	TRBJ1-1	CASSFQTRNTEAFF	TGTGCCAGCAGCTTCCAGACACGAAACACTGAAGCTTTCTTT
TRBV7-9	TRBD1	.	TRBJ2-3	CASSSGTGITDTQYF	TGTGCCAGCAGCTCCGGGACAGGGATCACAGATACGCAGTATTTT
TRBV5-4	TRBD2	.	TRBJ2-1	CASSWGLVGNEQFF	TGTGCCAGCAGCTGGGGACTAGTGGGGAATGAGCAGTTCTTC
TRBV20-1	.	many	TRBJ1-6	CSAREALPYNSPLHF	TGCAGTGCTAGAGAGGCCCTGCCATATAATTCACCCCTCCACTTT